This T cell receptor beta chain was identified in a study of metastatic and nonmetastatic thyroid tumors. For the study at large: Repertoire comparison spanned blood and tumor or nodule tissue of malignant and benign thyroid patients.

The V end lost 6 bases, the J end lost 8 bases, and 8 bases lay between the germline ends. The CDR3 totals 11 residues. Germline lookup yields CDR1 MDHEN and CDR2 SYDVKM. This clone was counted at least ten times. Thyroid surgery was preceded by no treatment in any patient. TCRdb re-clonotyped the PCR reads via MiXCR. The sample carries tens of thousands of clones, roughly 36% recorded once. Sample: blood. This chain links TRBV28 with TRBJ1-3; D not certain. The clonotype originates from a male donor with papillary thyroid cancer or a benign thyroid nodule (not recorded which). Some clones in this sample may be carry-over from other donors' samples. The CDR3 spells CASSSPHTIYF. The CDR3 nucleotides read TGTGCCAGCAGCTCTCCCCACACCATATATTTT.